Shown below are 10 T cell receptor beta chains from a single sample sequenced in a study of response to subunit inactivated influenza vaccine. Each CDR3 protein gets one entry after TCRdb re-called the RT-PCR reads with MiXCR. This table has about 540,000 distinct CDR3 sequences, roughly 25% appearing once. These same records also appear under a second study, on T cells expressing NK-cell markers. That publication notes: Beta-chain TCR cDNA was generated via 5'RACE template switching with UMIs.

This sample comprised CD4+ T cells sorted from PBMCs, obtained 11 to 12 days after vaccination. The source of these receptors is a man between 50 and 59 years old who received an inactivated influenza vaccine.

This clonotype was seen repeatedly, ten times or more. The rearrangement uses TRBV6-6 and TRBJ2-7; unclear D gene. V lost 4 bases and J 5 bases, leaving 12 bases between the germline ends. Germline V gene sequence: CDR1 MNHNY, CDR2 SVGAGI (reference sequence). The CDR3 length is 13 residues. DNA for the CDR3: TGTGCCAGCAGTTCATCTTACGGCGACGAGCAGTACTTC. Translating gives CASSSSYGDEQYF.

The rearrangement joins TRBV28 to TRBJ2-3, with a possible D match to TRBD1 (5 bases). There are 14 residues in the CDR3. V lost 10 bases to trimming and J lost 4 bases, with 18 bases between them. Germline-derived CDR1 and CDR2 are MDHEN and SYDVKM. CDR3 nucleotide sequence: TGTGCCATAGACAGTCCCCTTAAGCCAGATACGCAGTATTTT. Translating it yields CAIDSPLKPDTQYF. The whole variable domain, remainder taken from reference TRBV28 and TRBJ2-3, is DVKVTQSSRYLVKRTGEKVFLECVQDMDHENMFWYRQDPGLGLRLIYFSYDVKMKEKGDIPEGYSVSREKKERFSLILESASTNQTSMYLCAIDSPLKPDTQYFGPGTRLTVL.

J is TRBJ2-7 and V is TRBV4-3; 8 nucleotides match TRBD1. The J segment lost 5 bases and the V segment lost 1 base, leaving 13 bases of the junction unmatched. Germline assignment: CDR1 LGHNA and CDR2 YSLEER. The CDR3 spans 17 residues. CDR3: CASSQGPNVSGGDEQYF. The CDR3 nucleotides read TGCGCCAGCAGCCAAGGACCTAACGTCTCAGGGGGCGACGAGCAGTACTTC.

The chain joins TRBV5-1 to TRBJ1-4; D unresolved. CDR1 is SGHRS and CDR2 is YFSETQ in the germline V gene. V was cut by 1 base and J by 2 bases, with 6 bases left in between. The CDR3 contains 14 residues. The CDR3 loop reads CASSLSSTNEKLFF. CDR3 sequence (DNA): TGCGCCAGCAGCTTGAGTAGCACTAATGAAAAACTGTTTTTT.

This clonotype was detected a few times. The chain employs TRBV12-3 or TRBV12-4 and TRBJ2-7; 7 bases fit TRBD2. The CDR3 length is 16 residues. V shed 1 base, J shed 7 bases, and the junction held 13 bases outside the gene matches. For the CDR3, the DNA is TGTGCCAGCAGTTTAGGGGGACCACGCCTGGGAGGGGAGCAGTACTTC. Amino acid sequence: CASSLGGPRLGGEQYF.

V usage is TRBV6-1 and J usage is TRBJ2-4; the match to TRBD1 covers 7 bases. The CDR3 spans 16 residues. J gave up 0 bases and V 6 bases, and 8 bases lay outside the gene matches. Germline V gene data show CDR1 as MNHNS and CDR2 as SASEGT. In nucleotides, the CDR3 is TGTGCCAGCAGGACCGGGACAGAATTAGCCAAAAACATTCAGTACTTC. Translating gives CASRTGTELAKNIQYF.

The chain links TRBV5-1 to TRBJ2-7; the match to TRBD1 covers 7 bases. CDR1 and CDR2 (germline): SGHRS, YFSETQ. The V and J ends lost 4 bases and 9 bases, in that order; junction bases with no gene match: 4. The CDR3 covers 11 residues. The CDR3 loop is CASSEDRRQYF. DNA for the CDR3: TGCGCCAGCAGCGAGGACAGGCGGCAGTACTTC.

The chain uses TRBV6-2 or TRBV6-3 and TRBJ2-7; a weak D match, TRBD2 (5 bases). The germline V and J ends were trimmed by 2 bases and 0 bases, with 11 bases remaining between them. Germline V gene sequence: CDR1 MNHEY, CDR2 SVGEGT. This CDR3 comprises 15 residues. The CDR3 nucleotides are TGTGCCAGCAGTTACGGCGGGCTTAACTCCTACGAGCAGTACTTC. Its protein product is CASSYGGLNSYEQYF.

V gene TRBV7-2 combines with J gene TRBJ2-7; D is possibly TRBD1 (6 bases). V was shortened by 8 bases and J by 1 base, with 21 bases between the two germline ends. The germline CDR1 and CDR2 sequences are SGHTA and FQGNSA. The CDR3 contains 16 residues. The CDR3 bases are TGTGCCAGCCAATCGACCGGGACATTTGTATCCTACGAGCAGTACTTC. This translates into CASQSTGTFVSYEQYF.

CDR3 region: CASRRSGTGGEKLFF. The DNA of the CDR3 is TGTGCCAGCAGACGATCCGGGACAGGGGGTGAAAAACTGTTTTTT. The chain combines TRBV7-9 with TRBJ1-4, with 11 bases fitting TRBD1. Trimming cost V 6 bases and J 7 bases; bases outside gene matches: 7. From germline, CDR1 is SEHNR and CDR2 FQNEAQ (reference sequence). CDR3 length equals 15 residues.